This TCR beta chain is from a study of CD8 T cells in ankylosing spondylitis. Quantitative molecular-barcoded 5'-RACE generated the TCR beta libraries. Each CDR3 protein gets one entry after TCRdb re-called the 5' RACE reads with MiXCR. The table records 800,000 to 900,000 distinct CDR3 sequences, about 10% of them present only once. The CDR3 extends over 13 amino acids. Germline V lookup: CDR1 DFQATT, CDR2 SNEGSKA (reference sequence). V trimming: 3 bases; J trimming: 7 bases; junction bases outside the gene matches: 5. The study's findings and limits: Made up of about eight highly homologous variants, a TCR beta motif appeared characteristic of ankylosing spondylitis blood. Within matched ankylosing spondylitis synovial fluid, disease-linked clones were reportedly significantly enriched.

This clonotype has more than one count but fewer than ten. Its target is not known. Source material: blood, either unsorted or a sorted T cell fraction (not recorded which). V is TRBV20-1 and J is TRBJ1-4; 7 positions agree with TRBD1. The receptor was derived from a male donor with ankylosing spondylitis. The CDR3 region is CSASGDRGEKLFF. In nucleotides, the CDR3 is TGCAGTGCTAGTGGGGACAGAGGTGAAAAACTGTTTTTT.